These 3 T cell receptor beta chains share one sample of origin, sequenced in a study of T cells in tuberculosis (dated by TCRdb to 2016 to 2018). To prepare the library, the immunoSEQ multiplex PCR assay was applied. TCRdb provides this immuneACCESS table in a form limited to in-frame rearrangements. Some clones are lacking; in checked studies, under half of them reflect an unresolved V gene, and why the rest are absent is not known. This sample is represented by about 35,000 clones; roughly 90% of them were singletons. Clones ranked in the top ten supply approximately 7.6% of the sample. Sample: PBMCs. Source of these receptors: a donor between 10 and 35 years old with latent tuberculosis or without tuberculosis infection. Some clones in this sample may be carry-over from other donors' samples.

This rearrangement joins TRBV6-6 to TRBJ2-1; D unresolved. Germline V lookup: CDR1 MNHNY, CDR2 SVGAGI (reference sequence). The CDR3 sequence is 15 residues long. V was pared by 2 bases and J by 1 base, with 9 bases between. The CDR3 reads CASSYDTWSYNEQFF. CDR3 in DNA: TGTGCCAGCAGTTACGACACTTGGTCCTACAATGAGCAGTTCTTC.

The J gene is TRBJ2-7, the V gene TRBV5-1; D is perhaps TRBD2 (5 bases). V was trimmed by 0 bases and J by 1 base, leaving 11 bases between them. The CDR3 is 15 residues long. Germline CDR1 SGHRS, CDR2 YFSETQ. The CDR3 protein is CASSLDPSGSYEQYF. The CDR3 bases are TGCGCCAGCAGCTTGGATCCCAGCGGATCCTACGAGCAGTACTTC.

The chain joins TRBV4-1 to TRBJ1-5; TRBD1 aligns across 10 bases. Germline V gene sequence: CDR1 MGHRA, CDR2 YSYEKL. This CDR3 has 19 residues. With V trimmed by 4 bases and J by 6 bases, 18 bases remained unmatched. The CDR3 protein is CASSRDLSGTGVPLQPQHF. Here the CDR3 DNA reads TGCGCCAGCAGCCGGGATCTTTCCGGGACAGGGGTTCCCCTTCAGCCCCAGCATTTT.